The next 26 T cell receptor beta chains were all read from a single sample in a study of cytomegalovirus exposure and HLA in healthy donors. This PCR relied on a set of 60 Vbeta primers and 13 Jbeta primers. Data came from immunoSEQ multiplex PCR; TCRdb stores just in-frame clones and leaves some out. The table for this sample gives some 80,000 clones. Sequenced sample: PBMCs. These receptor sequences come from a woman in her twenties or thirties in good health and CMV-seronegative.

V is TRBV2 and J is TRBJ2-7; perhaps TRBD2 as D (6 bases). V lost 7 bases and J lost 2, with 12 bases in between. CDR3 length equals 13 residues. The V gene's germline CDR1 is SNHLY and CDR2 FYNNEI. DNA of the CDR3: TGTGCCAGCATGCTGACTAGGGCCTACGAGCAGTACTTC. Residues: CASMLTRAYEQYF.

About this clone: The same CDR3 is also encoded by other DNA sequences in this sample. The chain couples TRBV29-1 to TRBJ1-1; 7 bases agree with TRBD1. The germline V gene has CDR1 SQVTM and CDR2 ANQGSEA. The CDR3 covers 14 residues. The ends lost 0 bases at V and 2 bases at J; junction bases unmatched: 3. The DNA of the CDR3 is TGCAGCGTTGAAGATCAAGGGGGCAACACTGAAGCTTTCTTT. Translating it yields CSVEDQGGNTEAFF.

As concerns this clone: The sample contains more than one DNA sequence encoding this CDR3. V and J are TRBV28 and TRBJ2-3; tentative D call: TRBD2 (5 bases). Looked up from germline, CDR1 is MDHEN and CDR2 is SYDVKM. V was trimmed by 3 bases and J by 1 base, leaving 8 bases between them. The CDR3 consists of 14 residues. The CDR3 is CASSFLSGTDTQYF. CDR3 sequence (DNA): TGTGCCAGCAGTTTTCTTAGCGGCACAGATACGCAGTATTTT.

The gene calls are TRBV5-1 and TRBJ2-1, with 11 positions matching TRBD1. With 4 bases clipped from V and 9 bases from J, the junction kept 6 bases outside the gene matches. Germline loops: CDR1 SGHRS, CDR2 YFSETQ. CDR3 size: 14 residues. Here the CDR3 reads CASSLQGQGVEQFF. The CDR3 nucleotides read TGCGCCAGCAGCCTACAGGGACAGGGGGTTGAGCAGTTCTTC. Filled out from reference TRBV5-1 and TRBJ2-1, the complete variable domain reads KAGVTQTPRYLIKTRGQQVTLSCSPISGHRSVSWYQQTPGQGLQFLFEYFSETQRNKGNFPGRFSGRQFSNSRSEMNVSTLELGDSALYLCASSLQGQGVEQFFGPGTRLTVL.

The chain is built from TRBV7-9 and TRBJ1-2; 7 nucleotides line up with TRBD1. CDR1 and CDR2 (germline): SEHNR, FQNEAQ (reference sequence). The junction had 4 bases not matched to a gene; V was cut back by 8 bases and J by 4 bases. CDR3 length: 12 amino acids. CDR3: CASEGALYGYTF. For the CDR3, the DNA is TGTGCCAGCGAGGGGGCGCTCTATGGCTACACCTTC.

The V call is TRBV5-1, the J call TRBJ2-2; TRBD2 matches at 9 bases. CDR3 length equals 16 residues. With V trimmed by 4 bases and J by 7 bases, 11 bases remained unmatched. Germline V gene data show CDR1 as SGHRS and CDR2 as YFSETQ. CDR3 protein: CASSPLTGTSLGELFF. The CDR3 nucleotides are TGCGCCAGCAGCCCCCTCACCGGGACTAGCCTCGGGGAGCTGTTTTTT. Full variable domain (rest looked up from reference TRBV5-1 and TRBJ2-2): KAGVTQTPRYLIKTRGQQVTLSCSPISGHRSVSWYQQTPGQGLQFLFEYFSETQRNKGNFPGRFSGRQFSNSRSEMNVSTLELGDSALYLCASSPLTGTSLGELFFGEGSRLTVL.

The rearrangement uses TRBV19 and TRBJ2-3, with TRBD2 matching over 11 bases. The trim removed 10 bases at V and 2 bases at J, leaving 14 bases unmatched. Germline V CDR1 and CDR2: LNHDA, SQIVND (reference sequence). The CDR3 has 17 amino acids. CDR3 coding DNA: TGTGCCACCTCCTCCGGGGCTAGCGGGAGGTCCACAGATACGCAGTATTTT. It is translated as CATSSGASGRSTDTQYF.

The chain uses TRBV5-1 and TRBJ2-1; TRBD2 aligns across 9 bases. This CDR3 has 15 residues. Losses at the gene ends were 0 bases for V and 7 bases for J; bases not matched to a gene: 5. In germline, CDR1 is SGHRS, CDR2 YFSETQ. The CDR3 reads CASSLELAGGNEQFF. The DNA of the CDR3 is TGCGCCAGCAGCTTGGAACTAGCGGGTGGTAATGAGCAGTTCTTC.

This chain links TRBV2 with TRBJ2-1, with D maybe TRBD2 (7 bases). The length of the CDR3 is 17 residues. CDR1 SNHLY and CDR2 FYNNEI come from the germline V gene. Deletions cut 4 bases from V and 8 bases from J, with 24 bases between. CDR3 DNA: TGTGCCAGCAGTGGCTTCCTCCTGGGGGGGGGCCCACATGAGCAGTTCTTC. Translating gives CASSGFLLGGGPHEQFF.

The rearrangement uses TRBV5-1 and TRBJ1-1; D not resolved. V was pared by 1 base and J by 3 bases, with 10 bases between. This CDR3 region has 14 residues. CDR1 and CDR2 (germline): SGHRS, YFSETQ. The DNA for the CDR3 is TGCGCCAGCAGCTTGACCGGTCATGACACTGAAGCTTTCTTT. The encoded protein is CASSLTGHDTEAFF.

The V call is TRBV14, the J call TRBJ2-3, with D unclear. Germline values: CDR1 SGHDN, CDR2 FVKESK. V shed 1 base and J shed 0 bases, with 5 bases lying between them. This CDR3 region has 14 residues. The CDR3, as DNA: TGTGCCAGCAGCCAAGTCGGGAGCACAGATACGCAGTATTTT. It specifies CASSQVGSTDTQYF.

The rearrangement uses TRBV7-9 and TRBJ2-2, with 7 positions matching TRBD1. The V and J ends lost 2 bases and 6 bases, in that order; junction bases with no gene match: 6. There are 15 residues in the CDR3. Germline V gene lookup returns CDR1 SEHNR and CDR2 FQNEAQ (reference sequence). The CDR3 nucleotides read TGTGCCAGCAGCTTAATAACAGGGGTCGCCGGGGAGCTGTTTTTT. It encodes CASSLITGVAGELFF.

V and J are TRBV18 and TRBJ2-4; D possibly corresponds to TRBD1 (5 bases). Per germline, CDR1 KGHSH and CDR2 LQKENI. V dropped 3 bases and J dropped 6 bases, with 6 bases sitting between them. The CDR3 is made up of 12 amino acids. CDR3 sequence reads: CASSPTGNIQYF. The CDR3 nucleotides read TGTGCCAGCTCACCTACAGGAAACATTCAGTACTTC.

This chain connects TRBV30 to TRBJ2-2, with D perhaps TRBD1 (5 bases). Per germline, CDR1 GTSNPN and CDR2 SVGIG (reference sequence). V gave up 0 bases and J gave up 5 bases, with 7 bases separating them. The CDR3 totals 13 residues. The CDR3 loop is CAWSVDRTGELFF. The CDR3 DNA follows: TGTGCCTGGAGTGTAGACAGAACCGGGGAGCTGTTTTTT.

This chain links TRBV5-1 with TRBJ1-1; a weak D match, TRBD1 (5 bases). Trimming stripped 0 bases from V and 4 bases from J, with 10 bases between. This CDR3 region has 14 residues. In germline, CDR1 is SGHRS, CDR2 YFSETQ. The CDR3 DNA sequence: TGCGCCAGCAGCTTGGAGCCAGGGTCCACTGAAGCTTTCTTT. It encodes CASSLEPGSTEAFF. The full variable domain, in which reference TRBV5-1 and TRBJ1-1 provide the parts outside the CDR3, is KAGVTQTPRYLIKTRGQQVTLSCSPISGHRSVSWYQQTPGQGLQFLFEYFSETQRNKGNFPGRFSGRQFSNSRSEMNVSTLELGDSALYLCASSLEPGSTEAFFGQGTRLTVV.

V gene TRBV5-5 combines with J gene TRBJ1-4; D not certain. This CDR3 is 14 amino acids long. Germline assignment: CDR1 SGHKS and CDR2 YYEKEE (reference sequence). Trimming stripped 6 bases from V and 10 bases from J, with 19 bases between. The CDR3 spells CASNSLENSGKLFF. The CDR3 DNA sequence: TGTGCCAGCAACTCTTTGGAAAATTCAGGAAAACTGTTTTTT.

The chain couples TRBV5-1 to TRBJ2-1, with a possible D match to TRBD2 (6 bases). Trimming cost V 4 bases and J 5 bases, with 13 bases left between them. This CDR3 spans 14 amino acids. Looked up from germline, CDR1 is SGHRS and CDR2 is YFSETQ. This CDR3 is CASSVQGGDNEQFF. CDR3 bases: TGCGCCAGCAGCGTTCAGGGAGGAGACAATGAGCAGTTCTTC. The full variable domain, in which reference TRBV5-1 and TRBJ2-1 provide the parts outside the CDR3, is KAGVTQTPRYLIKTRGQQVTLSCSPISGHRSVSWYQQTPGQGLQFLFEYFSETQRNKGNFPGRFSGRQFSNSRSEMNVSTLELGDSALYLCASSVQGGDNEQFFGPGTRLTVL.

J is TRBJ2-6 and V is TRBV27, with D possibly being TRBD2 (6 bases). The V end was cut by 10 bases, the J end by 3 bases, with 10 bases between. Germline CDR1 and CDR2: MNHEY and SMNVEV (reference sequence). The CDR3 sequence is 13 residues long. The CDR3 nucleotides are TGTGCCACGGGGACTGGTGGGGCCAACGTCCTGACTTTC. Protein sequence: CATGTGGANVLTF.

The chain is built from TRBV5-4 and TRBJ1-1; 10 bases fit TRBD1. The V and J ends lost 4 bases and 11 bases, in that order; junction bases with no gene match: 11. Germline assignment: CDR1 SGHNT and CDR2 YYREEE (reference sequence). The CDR3 length is 14 residues. The CDR3 DNA sequence: TGTGCCAGCAGCCCATCCTTCTCGGACAGGGGGGCTTTCTTT. It is translated as CASSPSFSDRGAFF.

The V call is TRBV6-5, the J call TRBJ2-2; a possible D gene is TRBD2 (5 bases). Germline assignment: CDR1 MNHEY and CDR2 SVGAGI. This CDR3 spans 15 amino acids. With 10 bases removed from V and 5 bases from J, the gap between germline ends came to 20 bases. CDR3 DNA sequence: TGTGCCACTAGGCGGGTCGCGCAGGCTACCGGGGAGCTGTTTTTT. It yields the protein CATRRVAQATGELFF.

The chain carries TRBV6-5 and TRBJ1-2, with D perhaps TRBD1 (6 bases). The CDR3 is made up of 14 amino acids. Trimming took 5 bases from V and 5 from J, leaving 15 bases between them. CDR1 and CDR2 (germline): MNHEY, SVGAGI. CDR3 sequence: CASSASGQGYGYTF. Written as DNA, the CDR3 is TGTGCCAGCAGTGCGTCGGGGCAGGGGTATGGCTACACCTTC.

Here the CDR3 DNA reads TGTGCCAGTATCGGGACAGGGGGCGCGACCAACTATGGCTACACCTTC. This codes for CASIGTGGATNYGYTF. The chain has TRBV19 and TRBJ1-2; TRBD1 matches at 12 bases. Germline assignment: CDR1 LNHDA and CDR2 SQIVND (reference sequence). The V gene end was trimmed by 7 bases and the J gene end by 2 bases; junction bases not matched to a gene: 8. CDR3 length equals 16 residues.

The rearrangement uses TRBV7-9 and TRBJ2-7; possible D gene TRBD2, 5 bases. The V end lost 2 bases, the J end lost 7 bases, and 18 bases lay between the germline ends. The CDR3 contains 15 residues. Per the germline V gene, CDR1 is SEHNR and CDR2 is FQNEAQ (reference sequence). The CDR3: CASSLTASGSREQYF. The DNA of the CDR3 is TGTGCCAGCAGCTTAACCGCAAGCGGCTCGAGGGAGCAGTACTTC.

In DNA form, the CDR3 reads TGTGCCAGCTCACCGATCCCTGGGACAGGGGTTGGCTACACCTTC. It encodes CASSPIPGTGVGYTF. This chain connects TRBV18 to TRBJ1-2; TRBD1 agrees at 10 bases. The J segment lost 7 bases and the V segment lost 3 bases, leaving 8 bases of the junction unmatched. Germline assignment: CDR1 KGHSH and CDR2 LQKENI. The CDR3 consists of 15 residues.

V gene TRBV5-1 combines with J gene TRBJ1-1; 9 bases match TRBD1. This CDR3 has 17 amino acids. The junction had 10 bases not matched to a gene; V was cut back by 3 bases and J by 1 base. CDR1 and CDR2 (germline): SGHRS, YFSETQ. As DNA, the CDR3 is TGCGCCAGCAGCTACGGACAGGGGAGCCGACCGAACACTGAAGCTTTCTTT. Amino acid sequence: CASSYGQGSRPNTEAFF.

The V gene is TRBV5-1, the J gene TRBJ2-7; D possibly corresponds to TRBD2 (7 bases). The CDR3 contains 15 residues. The germline V gene encodes CDR1 SGHRS and CDR2 YFSETQ. Deletions cut 0 bases from V and 0 bases from J, with 10 bases between. The CDR3 bases are TGCGCCAGCAGCTTGGCGGGGGGCGCCTCCTACGAGCAGTACTTC. Amino acid sequence: CASSLAGGASYEQYF.